Listed here are 19 T cell receptor beta chains from one sample, sequenced in a study of T cell clonality in common variable immunodeficiency. Findings and caveats of the study: Fewer deletions and N-nucleotide insertions were reportedly seen in common variable immunodeficiency TCR beta sequences.

Here immunoSEQ multiplex PCR was the method, and the copy in TCRdb shows in-frame clones only, minus some. The repertoire consists of under 20,000 clones, none detected only once. Antigens of these TCRs are unknown. The sequencing sample was made of peripheral blood mononuclear cells. The receptor source for this set is a human donor with common variable immunodeficiency.

A word on this clone: The read terminates 3 residues ahead of where the CDR3 ends, so the germline J gene completes it. This rearrangement joins TRBV18 to TRBJ1-4; no clear D gene. CDR1 and CDR2 (germline): KGHSH, LQKENI. V shed 1 base and J shed 10 bases, with 16 bases lying between them. The CDR3 has 15 amino acids. The CDR3 region is CASSPQDFPGGKLFF. The CDR3 bases that were read are TGTGCCAGCTCACCACAGGACTTTCCGGGTGGAAAA.

This clone was picked up a small number of times. The observed sequence ends 3 residues before the CDR3 terminus, with the missing tail filled in from the germline J gene. This chain uses TRBV7-3 with TRBJ2-3; D remains unclear. Between the trimmed V and J ends, which lost 1 base and 0 bases, there was a span of 8 bases. The CDR3 is 15 residues long. Germline CDR1 reads SGHTA; CDR2 reads FQGTGA. The CDR3 is CASSLISTSTDTQYF. CDR3 DNA (partial): TGTGCCAGCAGCTTAATATCAACTAGCACAGATACG.

The table lists this clone with a few counts. The read is 3 residues too short to cover the CDR3 end, so that end is filled in from the germline J gene. This chain uses TRBV6-1 with TRBJ1-1, with 7 bases matching TRBD1. Germline CDR1 is MNHNS and CDR2 is SASEGT. This CDR3 is built from 14 residues. The J segment lost 2 bases and the V segment lost 3 bases, leaving 3 bases of the junction unmatched. Incomplete CDR3 DNA: TGTGCCAGCAGTGAGGGGACAGCTAACACTGAA. Amino acids: CASSEGTANTE. The whole CDR3 sequence reads CASSEGTANTEAFF.

About this clone: The read terminates 3 residues before the CDR3 end, so the remaining end is supplied by the germline J gene. V and J are TRBV19 and TRBJ1-2; D remains ambiguous. The germline V gene has CDR1 LNHDA and CDR2 SQIVND (reference sequence). The CDR3 extends over 15 amino acids. Trimming shortened V by 5 bases and J by 2 bases, and 15 bases separated the two germline ends. CDR3 DNA (partial): TGTGCCAGTAGTCCCCGGGGAACCTACAACTATGGC. It encodes CASSPRGTYNYG. The CDR3 in full is CASSPRGTYNYGYTF. The whole variable domain, filled in from reference TRBV19 and TRBJ1-2, reads DGGITQSPKYLFRKEGQNVTLSCEQNLNHDAMYWYRQDPGQGLRLIYYSQIVNDFQKGDIAEGYSVSREKKESFPLTVTSAQKNPTAFYLCASSPRGTYNYGYTFGSGTRLTVV.

On this clone itself: With the read ending 3 residues before the CDR3 end, the germline J gene is used to fill in that end. The V call is TRBV20-1, the J call TRBJ2-1; 10 bases align to TRBD1. The CDR3 has 14 residues. Losses at the gene ends were 3 bases for V and 7 bases for J; bases not matched to a gene: 6. From germline, CDR1 is DFQATT and CDR2 SNEGSKA (reference sequence). CDR3 sequence reads: CSARTGGEVNEQFF. Partial CDR3 DNA: TGCAGTGCTAGGACAGGGGGCGAAGTGAATGAG.

This clone came up a few times. The read is 3 residues too short to cover the CDR3 end, so that end is filled in from the germline J gene. The chain couples TRBV6-2 or TRBV6-3 to TRBJ2-3, with 9 bases that match TRBD2. The length of the CDR3 is 16 residues. With 10 bases clipped from V and 5 bases from J, the junction kept 16 bases outside the gene matches. CDR1 and CDR2 from the germline V gene are MNHEY and SVGEGT. CDR3 bases read: TGTGCCACCGCGGGAGGGCCAGGGGGTTATGGAGATACG. This codes for CATAGGPGGYGDT. The whole CDR3 reads CATAGGPGGYGDTQYF.

In this sample, this clone turned up a few times. The read falls 3 residues short of the CDR3 end, and the missing part is taken from the germline J gene. The V gene is TRBV6-2 or TRBV6-3, the J gene TRBJ1-1; no reliable D call. The V gene's germline CDR1 is MNHEY and CDR2 SVGEGT. The length of the CDR3 is 12 residues. The sequenced part of the CDR3 DNA is TGTGCCAGCATGACATACGCATCCCGA. Residues: CASMTYASR. The full-length CDR3 reads as CASMTYASRAFF.

In its sample, this clone was seen many times. The read gets to within 3 residues of the CDR3 end, and the germline J gene fills in the rest. This chain uses TRBV14 with TRBJ2-5; possible D gene TRBD2, 6 bases. V was clipped by 4 bases and J by 5 bases, with 20 bases between them. The germline V gene encodes CDR1 SGHDN and CDR2 FVKESK. The CDR3 has 16 amino acids. The CDR3: CASSPSGRLGVETQYF. The sequenced CDR3 bases are TGTGCCAGCAGCCCCTCGGGGAGGTTGGGAGTTGAGACC.

With regard to this clone: The read stops 3 residues short of the end of the CDR3; the missing end is completed from the germline J gene. The chain has TRBV6-1 and TRBJ2-7, with D perhaps TRBD1 (6 bases). The CDR3 runs 14 residues. Germline V CDR1 and CDR2: MNHNS, SASEGT. V was shortened by 3 bases and J by 3 bases, with 12 bases between the two germline ends. The covered CDR3 bases are TGTGCCAGCAGTGAGCGGACAGAGTTCTACGAG. This translates into CASSERTEFYE. The full-length CDR3 reads as CASSERTEFYEQYF.

Remarks on this clone: The read halts 3 residues ahead of the CDR3 end, with the missing end drawn from the germline J gene. The rearrangement joins TRBV13 to TRBJ2-7; 7 bases match TRBD2. Trimming removed 5 bases from V and 4 bases from J; junction bases left unmatched: 11. The germline gives CDR1 PRHDT, CDR2 FYEKMQ (reference sequence). The CDR3 length is 15 residues. The CDR3 bases that were read are TGTGCCAGCAGCCCCGGTTTTGGCGGGGGTTACGAG. Its protein is CASSPGFGGGYE. In full, the CDR3 is CASSPGFGGGYEQYF.

With regard to this clone: Read coverage stops 3 residues before the CDR3 terminus; the germline J gene supplies the remainder. The chain employs TRBV30 and TRBJ1-1; weak D call: TRBD1 (6 bases). The CDR3 length is 18 residues. Germline CDR1 reads GTSNPN; CDR2 reads SVGIG (reference sequence). V was cut by 2 bases and J by 6 bases, with 28 bases left in between. The CDR3 DNA, read in part, is TGTGCCTGGAGTAGGGGACACAACAGGTTGAGAGGGACGTCTGAA. Residues: CAWSRGHNRLRGTSE. The whole CDR3 region reads CAWSRGHNRLRGTSEAFF.

On this clone: Coverage ceases 3 residues before the CDR3 finishes, and the germline J gene fills in the end. This chain joins TRBV2 and TRBJ2-5, with 11 bases fitting TRBD2. Germline trimming cut 4 bases from V and 5 bases from J; bases unmatched to any gene: 12. The CDR3 totals 17 residues. The germline CDR1 and CDR2 sequences are SNHLY and FYNNEI. CDR3 sequence: CASSGGVAGGRGETQYF. Partial CDR3 DNA: TGTGCCAGCAGTGGCGGGGTAGCGGGAGGGAGAGGGGAGACC.

Regarding this clone: Read data end 3 residues before the CDR3 end; the end is taken from the germline J gene. The chain recombines TRBV20-1 with TRBJ1-5, with 12 positions matching TRBD1. This CDR3 spans 15 amino acids. V lost 8 bases to trimming and J lost 7 bases; unmatched junction nucleotides: 12. Germline CDR1 is DFQATT and CDR2 is SNEGSKA (reference sequence). CDR3 DNA (partial): TGCAGTACCGGGACAGGGGGCGTACGGGGCCAGCCC. As protein: CSTGTGGVRGQP. The whole CDR3 is CSTGTGGVRGQPQHF.

This clone was seen a handful of times. The read terminates 3 residues before the CDR3 end, so the remaining end is supplied by the germline J gene. The chain carries TRBV6-2 or TRBV6-3 and TRBJ2-2; a possible D gene is TRBD1 (6 bases). Trimming took 1 base from V and 6 from J, leaving 9 bases between them. This CDR3 has 14 residues. CDR1 is MNHEY, CDR2 SVGEGT, per germline. CDR3 DNA, as far as it was read: TGTGCCAGCAGTTACTTACAGGGTTCCGGGGAG. This gives the protein CASSYLQGSGE. The entire CDR3 is CASSYLQGSGELFF.

This clone was recorded a few times. The CDR3 end lies 3 residues beyond the end of the read and is filled in from the germline J gene. The chain couples TRBV6-2 or TRBV6-3 to TRBJ2-5; D not resolved. The CDR3 has 15 amino acids. The germline CDR1 and CDR2 sequences are MNHEY and SVGEGT. V lost 6 bases to trimming and J lost 5 bases, with 19 bases between them. CDR3 in amino acids: CASRPPDVLAETQYF. CDR3 DNA (partial): TGTGCCAGCAGACCCCCCGATGTACTCGCCGAGACC.

The table lists this clone with a few counts. The CDR3 end lies 3 residues beyond the end of the read and is filled in from the germline J gene. The V gene is TRBV7-2, the J gene TRBJ1-6; tentative D call: TRBD1 (6 bases). Per the germline V gene, CDR1 is SGHTA and CDR2 is FQGNSA. The V gene lost 5 bases and the J gene lost 7 bases, with 15 bases spanning the gap. The CDR3 covers 15 residues. CDR3 DNA (partial): TGTGCCAGCAGCCCCCGGGACACCAGAAATTCACCC. It encodes CASSPRDTRNSP. The whole CDR3 region reads CASSPRDTRNSPLHF.

This clone has a count of ten or more. The sequence runs out 3 residues before the end of the CDR3; the remainder is reconstructed from the germline J gene. This rearrangement joins TRBV5-1 to TRBJ1-3; D not resolved. Germline-derived CDR1 and CDR2 are SGHRS and YFSETQ. The CDR3 loop spans 15 amino acids. V dropped 0 bases and J dropped 2 bases, with 9 bases sitting between them. The CDR3 is CASSLAFGTGNTIYF. CDR3 DNA, as far as it was read: TGCGCCAGCAGCTTGGCCTTCGGTACTGGAAACACC.

A few counts support this clone. The read finishes 3 residues shy of the CDR3 end, and the germline J gene is used to complete it. This chain connects TRBV7-9 to TRBJ2-1, with 12 nucleotides matching TRBD2. The CDR3 loop spans 15 amino acids. Trimming cost V 10 bases and J 8 bases; bases outside gene matches: 12. In germline, CDR1 is SEHNR, CDR2 FQNEAQ (reference sequence). The CDR3 reads CATQQTSGSWHEQFF. Partial CDR3 DNA: TGTGCCACACAACAGACTAGCGGGAGTTGGCATGAG.

Note on this clone: The read falls 3 residues short of the CDR3 end, and the missing part is taken from the germline J gene. The V gene is TRBV6-1, the J gene TRBJ1-1, with TRBD1 identical over 8 bases. This CDR3 has 14 amino acids. Germline CDR1 MNHNS, CDR2 SASEGT. CDR3 sequence reads: CASSEGITGGEAFF. The sequenced part of the CDR3 DNA is TGTGCCAGCAGTGAAGGTATAACAGGGGGGGAA.